Following are 22 T cell receptor beta chains from one sample sequenced in a study of shared clonotypes between healthy human individuals. Sequenced by immunoSEQ multiplex PCR; TCRdb stores in-frame clones only, minus some. The sample yields some 740,000 clones, over 90% seen once. Naive CD8 populations comprised CD45RO-negative cells positively selected for CCR7, excluding terminally differentiated effector memory CD45RA+ cells. Specimen: naive CD8+ T cells sorted from blood. Receptor source: a man younger than 45 in good health.

This sequence joins TRBV27 and TRBJ2-7, with D uncertain. V was shortened by 2 bases and J by 3 bases, with 14 bases between the two germline ends. CDR3 size: 15 residues. CDR1 MNHEY and CDR2 SMNVEV come from the germline V gene (reference sequence). CDR3 sequence: CASSLVGLGRYEQYF. In DNA form, the CDR3 reads TGTGCCAGCAGTTTAGTCGGTCTGGGCCGCTACGAGCAGTACTTC.

Concerning this clone itself: Different DNA sequences within this sample yield the same CDR3. V and J are TRBV7-9 and TRBJ1-1; no clear D. Germline-derived CDR1 and CDR2 are SEHNR and FQNEAQ (reference sequence). Trimming shortened V by 3 bases and J by 5 bases, and 4 bases separated the two germline ends. The CDR3 runs 11 residues. CDR3 sequence reads: CASSFGTEAFF. CDR3 DNA sequence: TGTGCCAGCAGCTTTGGGACTGAAGCTTTCTTT.

This clone was found once. This rearrangement joins TRBV14 to TRBJ2-7, with D maybe TRBD2 (5 bases). Trimming left V 3 bases short and J 9 bases short, with 15 bases between. In germline, CDR1 is SGHDN, CDR2 FVKESK. The CDR3 covers 13 residues. CDR3 amino acids: CASSHPGLEGQYF. CDR3 nucleotides: TGTGCCAGCAGCCATCCGGGCCTCGAGGGGCAGTACTTC.

This chain uses TRBV6-1 with TRBJ1-1, with D possibly TRBD1 on 5 matching bases. Trimming removed 7 bases from V and 0 bases from J, with 12 bases in between. The length of the CDR3 is 14 residues. CDR1 and CDR2 (germline): MNHNS, SASEGT. The CDR3, as DNA: TGTGCCAGCACCTCCCTAGGGGTGAACACTGAAGCTTTCTTT. The encoded protein is CASTSLGVNTEAFF.

This clone showed up just a few times. The chain recombines TRBV19 with TRBJ2-7; the match to TRBD1 covers 8 bases. The V gene's germline CDR1 is LNHDA and CDR2 SQIVND (reference sequence). After removal of 5 bases from V and 6 bases from J, the junction contained 6 bases not matched to a gene. The CDR3 sequence is 13 residues long. This chain's CDR3 is CASSEGQVGEQYF. In DNA, the CDR3 is TGTGCCAGTAGTGAGGGACAGGTCGGCGAGCAGTACTTC.

This clone was recorded only once. The V gene is TRBV7-9, the J gene TRBJ1-1; 7 bases align to TRBD1. Germline CDR1 is SEHNR and CDR2 is FQNEAQ (reference sequence). The length of the CDR3 is 14 residues. J was trimmed by 11 bases and V by 4 bases; bases with no gene match: 13. CDR3 sequence: CASSSGTAPMGAFF. The CDR3 DNA sequence: TGTGCCAGCAGCTCCGGGACAGCACCTATGGGGGCTTTCTTT.

This chain links TRBV7-6 with TRBJ1-1, with D maybe TRBD1 (6 bases). Trimming left V 2 bases short and J 6 bases short, with 10 bases between. Looked up from germline, CDR1 is SGHVS and CDR2 is FNYEAQ. There are 13 residues in the CDR3. CDR3 nucleotides: TGTGCCAGCAGCTTATCAGGGGTGGCTGAAGCTTTCTTT. It translates to CASSLSGVAEAFF.

The chain combines TRBV5-1 with TRBJ2-7; D is possibly TRBD1 (6 bases). The germline V and J ends were trimmed by 4 bases and 3 bases, with 14 bases remaining between them. Germline V gene lookup returns CDR1 SGHRS and CDR2 YFSETQ. The CDR3 has 14 residues. The CDR3 DNA reads TGCGCCAGCAGCGTGGCGACAGGTCGCTACGAGCAGTACTTC. It specifies CASSVATGRYEQYF.

This clone was picked up one time. V and J are TRBV4-2 and TRBJ1-5; TRBD1 is a possible D gene (5 bases). The V gene lost 0 bases and the J gene lost 7 bases, with 13 bases spanning the gap. The CDR3 has 15 residues. Germline V gene sequence: CDR1 LGHNA, CDR2 YNFKEQ. The CDR3 is CASSQDREGYQPQHF. CDR3 bases: TGTGCCAGCAGCCAAGACAGGGAGGGTTACCAGCCCCAGCATTTT.

To note about this clone: Other DNA sequences in the sample encode the same CDR3. The V gene is TRBV4-1, the J gene TRBJ1-2, with D unclear. CDR1 and CDR2 (germline): MGHRA, YSYEKL. The CDR3 is made up of 13 amino acids. V shed 1 base and J shed 5 bases, with 8 bases lying between them. CDR3 DNA sequence: TGCGCCAGCAGCCAAGGGCCGGGGTATGGCTACACCTTC. Translation gives CASSQGPGYGYTF.

The V and J genes are TRBV5-1 and TRBJ1-1, with 10 bases that match TRBD1. Germline loops: CDR1 SGHRS, CDR2 YFSETQ. The CDR3 is made up of 17 amino acids. Trimming took 5 bases from V and 1 from J; bases not matched to a gene: 11. CDR3 DNA sequence: TGCGCCAGCAGGCCCGGGACAGGGGTCGCGCCGAACACTGAAGCTTTCTTT. Translated, it gives CASRPGTGVAPNTEAFF.

This sequence joins TRBV25-1 and TRBJ2-1, with 9 bases identical to TRBD1. The V segment lost 0 bases and the J segment 8 bases; nucleotides outside the gene matches: 8. Germline V gene data show CDR1 as MGHDK and CDR2 as SYGVNS. The CDR3 runs 16 residues. As DNA, the CDR3 is TGTGCCAGCAGTGAATACGGGACAGGGAAGGGCGATGAGCAGTTCTTC. Encoded protein: CASSEYGTGKGDEQFF.

The chain uses TRBV5-4 and TRBJ2-1; 9 bases fit TRBD2. Germline V CDR1 and CDR2: SGHNT, YYREEE (reference sequence). The CDR3 is made up of 16 amino acids. Trimming took 3 bases from V and 2 from J; bases not matched to a gene: 6. The CDR3 here is CASSSSTSGTYNEQFF. The DNA of the CDR3 is TGTGCCAGCAGCTCCTCGACTAGCGGAACCTACAATGAGCAGTTCTTC. Variable domain in full (rest from reference TRBV5-4 and TRBJ2-1): ETGVTQSPTHLIKTRGQQVTLRCSSQSGHNTVSWYQQALGQGPQFIFQYYREEENGRGNFPPRFSGLQFPNYSSELNVNALELDDSALYLCASSSSTSGTYNEQFFGPGTRLTVL.

The chain carries TRBV29-1 and TRBJ2-2, with TRBD2 identical over 7 bases. The V segment lost 4 bases and the J segment 5 bases; nucleotides outside the gene matches: 7. CDR3 length equals 14 residues. Germline V CDR1 and CDR2: SQVTM, ANQGSEA. The DNA for the CDR3 is TGCAGCGTTGCCCTAGCGGAAAGTACCGGGGAGCTGTTTTTT. As protein: CSVALAESTGELFF.

The V gene is TRBV7-4, the J gene TRBJ2-5; D uncertain. Germline CDR1 reads SGHVT; CDR2 reads SQSDAQ. The CDR3 covers 12 residues. Trimming stripped 6 bases from V and 0 bases from J, with 5 bases between. CDR3: CASRGNQETQYF. For the CDR3, the DNA is TGTGCCAGCAGAGGGAACCAAGAGACCCAGTACTTC.

The CDR3 region has the DNA TGTGCCAGTAGTATTGTACGCGGGGCGGCACAGCAGGGTGAGCAGTTCTTC. This translates into CASSIVRGAAQQGEQFF. The chain joins TRBV19 to TRBJ2-1; D perhaps matches TRBD2 (6 bases). The CDR3 runs 17 residues. Deletions cut 3 bases from V and 9 bases from J, with 24 bases between. Germline V gene lookup returns CDR1 LNHDA and CDR2 SQIVND (reference sequence).

The chain has TRBV19 and TRBJ2-1; D not resolved. Trimming left V 3 bases short and J 7 bases short, with 16 bases between. Germline CDR1 reads LNHDA; CDR2 reads SQIVND (reference sequence). The CDR3 is 15 residues long. DNA for the CDR3: TGTGCCAGTAGTATTCTCATTTGGAGAAAGAATGAGCAGTTCTTC. Translation gives CASSILIWRKNEQFF.

V is TRBV7-8 and J is TRBJ1-5; D is undetermined. CDR1 is SGHVS and CDR2 is FQNEAQ in the germline V gene. The length of the CDR3 is 16 residues. V was clipped by 1 base and J by 1 base, with 11 bases between them. The CDR3 bases are TGTGCCAGCAGCTTAGGCGGGTCTCTGAGCAATCAGCCCCAGCATTTT. This encodes CASSLGGSLSNQPQHF.

This clone showed up just once. The J gene is TRBJ2-3, the V gene TRBV10-3; 7 bases align to TRBD1. V was clipped by 6 bases and J by 5 bases; unmatched bases: 14. This CDR3 has 16 residues. Germline V CDR1 and CDR2: ENHRY, SYGVKD. DNA for the CDR3: TGTGCCATCAGAAGAGGGAACGAGGGGGCAGAAGATACGCAGTATTTT. It is translated as CAIRRGNEGAEDTQYF.

CDR3 region: CASSLLGQGQPQHF. The CDR3 nucleotides are TGTGCCAGCAGTTTATTGGGTCAGGGCCAGCCCCAGCATTTT. V and J are TRBV27 and TRBJ1-5; weak D call: TRBD1 (5 bases). The CDR3 covers 14 residues. V lost 1 base to trimming and J lost 7 bases, with 11 bases between them. The V gene's germline CDR1 is MNHEY and CDR2 SMNVEV (reference sequence).

This clone has only one observation. The chain has TRBV29-1 and TRBJ2-5, with TRBD2 matching over 14 bases. The V gene end was trimmed by 2 bases and the J gene end by 5 bases; junction bases not matched to a gene: 10. The CDR3 totals 17 residues. CDR1 and CDR2 from the germline V gene are SQVTM and ANQGSEA. CDR3 amino acids: CSVEQGTSGSFLETQYF. CDR3 in DNA: TGCAGCGTTGAACAGGGGACTAGCGGGAGTTTTCTCGAGACCCAGTACTTC.

The chain uses TRBV2 and TRBJ2-7; D possibly uses TRBD1 or TRBD2 (5 bases each). With 2 bases removed from V and 4 bases from J, the gap between germline ends came to 6 bases. The length of the CDR3 is 12 residues. Germline CDR1 and CDR2: SNHLY and FYNNEI. The DNA of the CDR3 is TGTGCCAGCAGTGAATGGGGGTACGAGCAGTACTTC. Translating gives CASSEWGYEQYF.